The rows below give T cell receptor beta chains drawn from one sample of a study of blood T cell repertoires in COVID-19. TCRdb's copy holds only in-frame clones and misses some; the assay was immunoSEQ multiplex PCR. The sample includes 150,000 to 180,000 clones, 84% of them seen just once. The material sequenced was peripheral blood. All receptors come from a woman aged 50 to 65 with acute or convalescent COVID-19. CDR3s include the opening cysteine and the closing phenylalanine or tryptophan. D genes are given only for firm matches. Expanded clones get a size class; other rows say once, few or many, or leave the size out.

TRBJ2-7,TRBD1,NA,TRBV19,TGTGCCAGTACAGGGACAGGTACCTACGAGCAGTACTTC,CASTGTGTYEQYF
TRBJ2-2,NA,NA,TRBV9,TGTGCCAGCAGCGTAGTAGGGGCCGGGGAGCTGTTTTTT,CASSVVGAGELFF
TRBJ2-5,TRBD2,NA,TRBV7-2,TGTGCCAGCAGCTTGCTAGCGGGAGTTAAAGAGACCCAGTACTTC,CASSLLAGVKETQYF
TRBJ1-1,TRBD1,NA,TRBV11-2,TGTGCCAGCAGCTTAGGACAGGGGAGTACTGAAGCTTTCTTT,CASSLGQGSTEAFF
TRBJ1-2,TRBD1,NA,TRBV28,TGTGCCAGCAGGTCGACAGGGGGCGTGGGAGGCTACACCTTC,CASRSTGGVGGYTF
TRBJ2-5,TRBD1,NA,TRBV5-5,TGTGCCAGCAGCTTGGCCACAGGGGAGTGGGAGACCCAGTACTTC,CASSLATGEWETQYF
TRBJ1-4,TRBD1,NA,TRBV12-3/TRBV12-4,TGTGCCAGCAGTTTATCAGGGGGGAAACTGTTTTTT,CASSLSGGKLFF
TRBJ1-1,TRBD1,NA,TRBV29-1,TGCAGCGTCGTATGGACAGGTTTCGAGGCTTTCTTT,CSVVWTGFEAFF
TRBJ1-1,NA,NA,TRBV6-6,TGTGCCAGCAGTGGACAAAGTCGAACTGAAGCTTTCTTT,CASSGQSRTEAFF
TRBJ2-1,NA,few,TRBV12-3/TRBV12-4,TGTGCCAGCACTTTCTCCAATGAGCAGTTCTTC,CASTFSNEQFF
TRBJ1-3,NA,NA,TRBV7-9,TGTGCCAGCAGCTGGCGGGAAGGGGCCACTGGAAACACCATATATTTT,CASSWREGATGNTIYF
TRBJ2-7,NA,NA,TRBV7-9,TGTGCCAGCAGCTCAGACAGACTCTACGAGCAGTACTTC,CASSSDRLYEQYF
TRBJ2-3,NA,NA,TRBV4-3,TGCGCCAGCAGCCAAGATTTTTTGCTAGCAGCAGATACGCAGTATTTT,CASSQDFLLAADTQYF
TRBJ2-3,TRBD1,NA,TRBV27,TGTGCCAGCAGCAAGAGGACAGGGGGATCAGATACGCAGTATTTT,CASSKRTGGSDTQYF
TRBJ2-3,NA,NA,TRBV4-2,TGTGCCAGCAGCCAAGAGACTATCACAGATACGCAGTATTTT,CASSQETITDTQYF
TRBJ2-7,NA,NA,TRBV2,TGTGCCAGCAGGCAGGGTTACCAGGAGGAGCAGTACTTC,CASRQGYQEEQYF
TRBJ1-5,TRBD1,NA,TRBV7-2,TGTGCCAGCAGCCCCAGTCCCGGGACAGGGGTGGGACAGCCCCAGCATTTT,CASSPSPGTGVGQPQHF
TRBJ2-2,NA,NA,TRBV19,TGTGCCAGTAGTATAAAGGGCCGGAGGGACACCGGGGAGCTGTTTTTT,CASSIKGRRDTGELFF
TRBJ2-4,TRBD2,NA,TRBV6-2/TRBV6-3,TGTGCCAGCAGTCACGGACTAGCGGGGATTCAGTACTTC,CASSHGLAGIQYF
TRBJ1-4,NA,NA,TRBV29-1,TGCAGCGTTGAAGATCACTTCCGAGCGAGACTGTTTTTT,CSVEDHFRARLFF
TRBJ1-1,TRBD1,NA,TRBV7-9,TGTGCCAGCAGTGGGGGCAGGGGGAGACCTTTCTTT,CASSGGRGRPFF
TRBJ1-6,NA,NA,TRBV15,TGTGCCACCAGCAGACGAGCGGACGGGACCTATAATTCACCCCTCCACTTT,CATSRRADGTYNSPLHF
TRBJ2-7,NA,once,TRBV27,TGTGCCAGCAGTTTACTCAGGGGACCGGACGAGCAGTACTTC,CASSLLRGPDEQYF